Below are 7 T cell receptor beta chains sequenced from a single sample in a study of technical replicates of blood from a handful of donors (dated by TCRdb to between 2016 and 2019). The method was the immunoSEQ multiplex PCR assay. This is the immuneACCESS table as TCRdb keeps it, with only in-frame sequences that have V and J called. A part of the clones is gone; compared with another copy, unresolved V genes explain less than half, and the rest is unexplained. The sample table shows tens of thousands of clones, and 95% to 98% are seen once. The ten largest clones capture roughly 0.2% of the sample. Sequenced sample: T cells isolated from PBMCs. The source of these receptors is a human donor in good health.

This rearrangement joins TRBV28 to TRBJ2-1, with D possibly being TRBD2 (6 bases). V lost 4 bases, J lost 4 bases, and 14 bases lay in between. The CDR3 is 15 residues long. Germline assignment: CDR1 MDHEN and CDR2 SYDVKM. This chain's CDR3 is CASSWTTGGYNEQFF. As DNA, the CDR3 is TGTGCCAGCAGTTGGACCACCGGAGGGTACAATGAGCAGTTCTTC.

The chain has TRBV2 and TRBJ2-3; D call uncertain. The germline gives CDR1 SNHLY, CDR2 FYNNEI. The CDR3 extends over 18 amino acids. Trimming stripped 4 bases from V and 0 bases from J, with 20 bases between. The CDR3 sequence is CASSATLSGTSSTDTQYF. CDR3 in DNA: TGTGCCAGCAGTGCGACGTTATCAGGCACCTCTAGCACAGATACGCAGTATTTT.

The V and J genes are TRBV7-9 and TRBJ1-2, with 7 nucleotides matching TRBD1. Germline V gene sequence: CDR1 SEHNR, CDR2 FQNEAQ (reference sequence). CDR3 length: 15 amino acids. Trimming at V came to 5 bases and at J to 4 bases, leaving 10 bases not matched to a gene. Here the CDR3 reads CASSVGRRGTYGYTF. The CDR3 DNA reads TGTGCCAGCAGCGTAGGCCGCAGGGGGACCTATGGCTACACCTTC. Drawing the rest from reference TRBV7-9 and TRBJ1-2, the complete variable domain is DTGVSQNPRHKITKRGQNVTFRCDPISEHNRLYWYRQTLGQGPEFLTYFQNEAQLEKSRLLSDRFSAERPKGSFSTLEIQRTEQGDSAMYLCASSVGRRGTYGYTFGSGTRLTVV.

V gene TRBV9 combines with J gene TRBJ1-2; no clear D. The CDR3 has 15 amino acids. With 2 bases removed from V and 5 bases from J, the gap between germline ends came to 16 bases. Per the germline V gene, CDR1 is SGDLS and CDR2 is YYNGEE. CDR3 coding DNA: TGTGCCAGCAGCGTCGAGACGGAGCTACGGTATGGCTACACCTTC. Protein product: CASSVETELRYGYTF.

The J gene is TRBJ2-7, the V gene TRBV6-5; 7 bases line up with TRBD2. The CDR3 is 14 amino acids. V trimming: 6 bases; J trimming: 0 bases; junction bases outside the gene matches: 5. CDR1 is MNHEY, CDR2 SVGAGI, per germline. The CDR3 region is CASRRTSASYEQYF. The CDR3 DNA reads TGTGCCAGCAGACGAACTAGCGCCTCCTACGAGCAGTACTTC.

CDR3 nucleotide sequence: TGTGCCAGCAGCTCGCCCCACTTGAACACTGAAGCTTTCTTT. Its protein is CASSSPHLNTEAFF. The chain uses TRBV11-3 and TRBJ1-1; D ambiguous. The CDR3 runs 14 residues. V was pared by 4 bases and J by 0 bases, with 9 bases between. Germline V gene sequence: CDR1 SGHNT, CDR2 YENEEA. Full variable domain (remainder filled in from reference TRBV11-3 and TRBJ1-1): EAGVVQSPRYKIIEKKQPVAFWCNPISGHNTLYWYLQNLGQGPELLIRYENEEAVDDSQLPKDRFSAERLKGVDSTLKIQPAELGDSAVYLCASSSPHLNTEAFFGQGTRLTVV.

The sample holds one count of this clone. The gene calls are TRBV5-5 and TRBJ2-3, with 11 bases aligning to TRBD1. Germline assignment: CDR1 SGHKS and CDR2 YYEKEE (reference sequence). The CDR3 covers 15 residues. Trimming removed 3 bases from V and 5 bases from J; junction bases left unmatched: 5. The CDR3 here is CASSSGQGAGDTQYF. The CDR3 DNA reads as TGTGCCAGCAGCTCCGGACAGGGGGCTGGAGATACGCAGTATTTT.